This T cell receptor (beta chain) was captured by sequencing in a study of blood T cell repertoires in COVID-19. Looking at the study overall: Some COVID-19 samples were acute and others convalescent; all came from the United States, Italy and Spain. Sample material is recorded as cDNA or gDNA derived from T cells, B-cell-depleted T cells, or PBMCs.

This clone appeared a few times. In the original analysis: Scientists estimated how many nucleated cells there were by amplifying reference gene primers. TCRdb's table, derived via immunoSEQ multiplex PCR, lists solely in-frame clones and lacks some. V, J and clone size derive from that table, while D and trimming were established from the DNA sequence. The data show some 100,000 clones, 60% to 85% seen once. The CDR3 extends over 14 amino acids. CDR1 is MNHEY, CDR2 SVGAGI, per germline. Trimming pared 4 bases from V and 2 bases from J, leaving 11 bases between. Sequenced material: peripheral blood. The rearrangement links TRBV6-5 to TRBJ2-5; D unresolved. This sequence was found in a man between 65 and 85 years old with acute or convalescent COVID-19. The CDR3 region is CASSSRLPQETQYF. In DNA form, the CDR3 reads TGTGCCAGCAGTTCCCGACTCCCTCAAGAGACCCAGTACTTC.